This TCR beta chain was profiled in a study of blood T cell repertoires in COVID-19. The overall study: T cells, B-cell-depleted T cells, or PBMCs supplied cDNA or gDNA.

The CDR3 is made up of 12 amino acids. J gave up 0 bases and V 11 bases, and 2 bases lay outside the gene matches. Germline V gives CDR1 MNHEY, CDR2 SVGAGI. Cohorts were based on clinical histories the participants reported. Cohort 3 recovery required two negative PCRs, clearance, or symptom resolution. Repertoires were generated with immunoSEQ multiplex PCR, while TCRdb's copy carries only in-frame clones and drops some. The table includes more than 150,000 clones, roughly 80% detected once. On this clone itself: The sample carries other DNA sequences with the same CDR3.

The V gene is TRBV6-5, the J gene TRBJ2-3, with 7 bases aligning to TRBD1. Sequenced: PBMCs or T cells enriched from blood (not recorded which). This clonotype was sampled from a man aged 45-65 years who had recovered from COVID-19. The CDR3 nucleotides are TGTGCCGCCAGGGGGAGCACAGATACGCAGTATTTT. Protein sequence: CAARGSTDTQYF.